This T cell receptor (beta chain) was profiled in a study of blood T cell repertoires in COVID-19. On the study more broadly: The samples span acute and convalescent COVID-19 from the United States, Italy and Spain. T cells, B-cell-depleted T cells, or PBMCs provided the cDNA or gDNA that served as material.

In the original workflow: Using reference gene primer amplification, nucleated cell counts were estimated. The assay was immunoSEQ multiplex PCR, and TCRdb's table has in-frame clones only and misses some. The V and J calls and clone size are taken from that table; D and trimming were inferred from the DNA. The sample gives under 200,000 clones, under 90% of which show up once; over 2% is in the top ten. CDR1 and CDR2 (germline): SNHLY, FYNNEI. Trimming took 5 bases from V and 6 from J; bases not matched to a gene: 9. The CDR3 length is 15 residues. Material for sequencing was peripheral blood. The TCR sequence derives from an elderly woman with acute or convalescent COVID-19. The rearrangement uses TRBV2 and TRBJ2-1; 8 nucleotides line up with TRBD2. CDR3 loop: CASSYSGGSLNEQFF. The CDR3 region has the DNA TGTGCCAGCAGTTACAGCGGGGGCAGCCTCAATGAGCAGTTCTTC.